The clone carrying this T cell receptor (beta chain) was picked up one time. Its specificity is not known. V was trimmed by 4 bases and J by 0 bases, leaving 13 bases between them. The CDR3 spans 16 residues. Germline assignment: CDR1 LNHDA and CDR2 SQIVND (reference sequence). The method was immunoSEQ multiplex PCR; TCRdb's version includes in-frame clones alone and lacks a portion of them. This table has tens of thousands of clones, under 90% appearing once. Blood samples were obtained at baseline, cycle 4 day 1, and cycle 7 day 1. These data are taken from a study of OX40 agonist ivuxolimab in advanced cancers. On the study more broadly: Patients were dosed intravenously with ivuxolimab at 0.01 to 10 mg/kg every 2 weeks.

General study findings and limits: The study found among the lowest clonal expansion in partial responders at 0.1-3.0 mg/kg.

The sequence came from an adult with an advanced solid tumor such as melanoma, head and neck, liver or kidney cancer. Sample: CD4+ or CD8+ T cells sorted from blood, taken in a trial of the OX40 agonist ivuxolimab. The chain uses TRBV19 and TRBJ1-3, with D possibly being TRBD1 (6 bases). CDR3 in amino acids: CASSTRTVDSGNTIYF. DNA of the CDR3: TGTGCCAGTAGTACGAGGACAGTCGACTCTGGAAACACCATATATTTT.